Included here is one T cell receptor (beta chain) sequence, with context. Its antigen remains undetermined. No base qualities exist here, and no much larger clone lies one base off it. Library method: PCR. TCR sequencing of DNA from cultured CD4+ T cells used the Oncomine TCR Beta short-read assay at the Johns Hopkins FTIC core. Genomic DNA was extracted from the cultured CD4+ T cells with the QIAamp micro DNA kit. The Oncomine TCR Beta libraries from cultured CD4+ T cells were pooled using unique dual indexes and then sequenced on an Illumina iSeq 100. The authors' analysis ran thus. Non-productive sequences were filtered out, and CDR3s that did not start with C, did not end with F or W, or were shorter than 7 amino acids were discarded. The MANAFEST web application identified antigen-specific clonotypes by comparing peptide-stimulated wells against reference wells and other culture wells. For a clone to be called positive, the clone needed an FDR below 0.05, an odds ratio above 5, and a productive frequency above 0.1% in at least two of three replicate wells. A clonotype was classed as cross-reactive if the clonotype showed significant expansion both in SARS-CoV-2 spike wells and in at least one common cold coronavirus spike condition. Similarity between CDR3 sequences was evaluated in R version 3.6.1 using Levenshtein distances (stringdist) and unrooted phylogenetic trees (ape). TCRdb itself trimmed the public reads at Q25 with fastp, ran MiXCR and retained productive beta chains. Each entry is one CDR3 protein sequence, shown with its most common DNA and genes. The V and J calls here are based on TCRdb, not the publication. The sample has about 15,000 distinct CDR3 sequences on record, roughly 60% of them singletons. Of the sample, more than 9.5% is held by the ten largest clones.

The data were taken from a study of vaccination and CD4 T cells after COVID-19 (dated by TCRdb to 2021 to 2024). Regarding the study in general: Convalescent patients had a positive SARS-CoV-2 result on nasal swab PCR, and of these patients, nine had mild disease and one had severe disease. Post-COVID blood samples were collected from convalescent patients a median of about 92 days after diagnosis, with a range of roughly 30 to 161 days. Post-vaccine blood samples were collected a median of about 66 days after the second vaccine dose, ranging from roughly 13 to 241 days. In the convalescent cohort there were six males and four females, among whom were two Hispanic individuals, seven Caucasians, two Asians and one multiracial person. In control cultures, a CEFX viral epitope pool was used as positive control, an HIV-1 Nef peptide pool was used as negative control, or no peptide was added. In around 9 COVID-19 convalescent patients and a handful of infection-naive healthy vaccine recipients, researchers compared the spike-specific CD4+ TCR repertoire from before mRNA vaccination with the repertoire from after. Two doses of either the Pfizer-BioNTech BNT162b2 vaccine (n=8) or the Moderna mRNA-1273 vaccine (n=2) were administered to participants. Culture stimuli were overlapping spike peptide pools from SARS-CoV-2 and from the common cold coronaviruses HCoV-NL63, HCoV-OC43 and HCoV-229E.

What the work shows at the level of the full study, not this receptor alone: The study included relatively few convalescent patients and did not analyze early timepoints after natural infection. In convalescent patients, a median around 85% of post-vaccine SARS-CoV-2-reactive clones were detected only after vaccination, and vaccine-specific priming was suggested by this finding. Nearly all vaccine-specific clones in convalescent patients (304 of 307) were mono-reactive for SARS-CoV-2 spike rather than cross-reactive with common cold coronaviruses. The median number of SARS-CoV-2-reactive clonotypes rose from 21 after infection to 38 after vaccination, but the change was not significant.

From the cysteine up to the phenylalanine, the CDR3 has a length of 14 residues. Only the CDR3 portion is preserved as DNA: 42 bases, with reading frame beginning at the first base. The germline V gene (reference sequence) supplies CDR1 DFQATT and CDR2 SNEGSKA. Trimmed from V: 3 bases; trimmed from J: 7 bases; junction bases lacking a gene match: 7. The treatment or condition tag for this specimen amounts to: approximately 9-day PBMC culture with coronavirus spike peptide pools or control peptides (ViraFEST assay). To expand antigen-specific T cells with peptide pools and then pick out the expanded clonotypes through TCR sequencing, the study relied on the ViraFEST assay. The convalescent patients' positive SARS-CoV-2 PCR tests fell between March and December 2020, which was before the Alpha, Beta and Delta variants emerged in the United States. PBMCs were cultured at around 2.2 million per well in IMDM supplemented with roughly 5.2% human AB serum and around 10 IU/ml IL-2, with 10 ug/ml peptide pools added. On days 3 and 7, half of the culture medium was replaced with fresh IL-2-containing medium. After 10 days of culture, CD4+ T cells were isolated by negative selection with the EasySep CD4+ T cell isolation kit. Ficoll-Paque Plus gradient centrifugation was used to isolate PBMCs from whole blood, and the isolated PBMCs were then either used fresh or cryopreserved at -140C. Culture conditions were generally each tested in triplicate wells.

Here the chain combines TRBV20-1 and TRBJ2-2; a stretch of 8 junction bases matches TRBD2. This clonotype was obtained from a human donor who had recovered from COVID-19. Material for sequencing was CD4+ T cells from blood, cultured in vitro. The nucleotides are TGCAGTGCTAGGCGGGGACTAGGGTTCGGGGAGCTGTTTTTT. Translated, it reads CSARRGLGFGELFF.